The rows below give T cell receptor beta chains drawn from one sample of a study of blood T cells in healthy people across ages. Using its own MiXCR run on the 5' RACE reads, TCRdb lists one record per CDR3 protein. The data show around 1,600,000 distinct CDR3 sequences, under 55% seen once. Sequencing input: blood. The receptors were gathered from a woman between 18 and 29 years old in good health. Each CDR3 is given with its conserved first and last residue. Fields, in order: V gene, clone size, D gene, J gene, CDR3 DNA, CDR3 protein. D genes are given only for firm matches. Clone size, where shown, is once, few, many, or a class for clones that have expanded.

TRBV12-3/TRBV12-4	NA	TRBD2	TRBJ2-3	TGTGCCAGCAGTTACACCACTAGCGTCGGTTTCACAGATACGCAGTATTTT	CASSYTTSVGFTDTQYF
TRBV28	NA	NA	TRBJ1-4	TGTGCCAGCAGCCGGGGGTCTGGGAATGAAAAACTGTTTTTT	CASSRGSGNEKLFF
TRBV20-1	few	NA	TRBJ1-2	TGCAGTGCCGGAGTGGTGGGGGATCATGGCTACACCTTC	CSAGVVGDHGYTF
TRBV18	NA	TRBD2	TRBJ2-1	TGTGCCAGCGCACCGCGGGGGATAGGTGAGCAGTTCTTC	CASAPRGIGEQFF
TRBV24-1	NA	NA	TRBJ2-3	TGTGCCACCTACGAGGGAGCGACAGATACGCAGTATTTT	CATYEGATDTQYF
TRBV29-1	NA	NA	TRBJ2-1	TGCAGCGTTGCAGTAATCGCCTACAATGAGCAGTTCTTC	CSVAVIAYNEQFF
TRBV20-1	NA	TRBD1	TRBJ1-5	TGCAGTGCTACCTGGGACAGGGGTAGCCAGCCCCAGCATTTT	CSATWDRGSQPQHF
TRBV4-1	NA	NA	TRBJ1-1	TGCGCCAACAGCCAAGAGCAGTACAAGAACACTGAAGCTTTCTTT	CANSQEQYKNTEAFF
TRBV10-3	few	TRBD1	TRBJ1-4	TGTGCCACCGGACAGGGTGTTAATGAAAAACTGTTTTTT	CATGQGVNEKLFF
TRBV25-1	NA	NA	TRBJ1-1	TGTGCCAGCAGCCACGGAGGGGGAGAGACTGAAGCTTTCTTT	CASSHGGGETEAFF
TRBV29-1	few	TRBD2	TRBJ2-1	TGCAGCGTTGCTGGCCAGCGGGAGAGGAGTGAGCAGTTCTTC	CSVAGQRERSEQFF
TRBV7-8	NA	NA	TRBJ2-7	TGTGCCAGCAGCTTACCCCTTCTCCCCTACGAGCAGTACTTC	CASSLPLLPYEQYF
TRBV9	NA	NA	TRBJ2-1	TGTGCCAGCAGCGACGTAACAGGGAGTGAGCAGTTCTTC	CASSDVTGSEQFF
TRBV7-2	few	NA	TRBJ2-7	TGTGCCAGCAGCTTAGCCCTCGACCCGCTCTACGAGCAGTACTTC	CASSLALDPLYEQYF
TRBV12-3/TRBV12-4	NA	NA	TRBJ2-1	TGTGCCACTACGCGAAGGCCCAATGAGCAGTTCTTC	CATTRRPNEQFF
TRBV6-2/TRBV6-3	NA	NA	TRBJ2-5	TGTGCCAGCAGTTATACGGGACAACCCCAAGAGGCCCAGTACTTC	CASSYTGQPQEAQYF
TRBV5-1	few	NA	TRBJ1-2	TGCGCCAGCAGCCCAGAGGCGGGGAATGGCTACACCTTC	CASSPEAGNGYTF
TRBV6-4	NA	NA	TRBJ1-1	TGTGCCAGCAGTGGCCGGGACATCTTGAACACTGAAGCTTTCTTT	CASSGRDILNTEAFF
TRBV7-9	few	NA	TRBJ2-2	TGTGCCAGCAGCTTAGAATCCGGGGAGCTGTTTTTT	CASSLESGELFF
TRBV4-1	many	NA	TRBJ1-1	TGCGCCAGCAGCCAAACAGGGTCCACTGAAGCTTTCTTT	CASSQTGSTEAFF
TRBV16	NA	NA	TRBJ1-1	TGTGCCAGCAGCCCGTTAGCGGGGGGTCGGGGCACTGAAGCTTTCTTT	CASSPLAGGRGTEAFF
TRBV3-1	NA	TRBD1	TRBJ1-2	TGTGTCAGCAGCCAGGCCAACAGGGGTAACTATGGCTACACCTTC	CVSSQANRGNYGYTF
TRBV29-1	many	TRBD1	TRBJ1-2	TGCAGCGTGAGGGGGCAGCGAAACTATGGCTACACCTTC	CSVRGQRNYGYTF
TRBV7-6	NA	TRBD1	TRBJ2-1	TGTGCCAGCAGCCTGGGACAGACTGAGTACAATGAGCAGTTCTTC	CASSLGQTEYNEQFF
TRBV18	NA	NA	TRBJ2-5	TGTGCCAGCTCAGCAGGGATTTTGGAGACCCAGTACTTC	CASSAGILETQYF
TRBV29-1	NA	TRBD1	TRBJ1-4	TGCAGCGTTAAGGGGGCGCGAAATAATGAAAAACTGTTTTTT	CSVKGARNNEKLFF
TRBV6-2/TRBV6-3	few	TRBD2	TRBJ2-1	TGTGCCAGCAGTCCACGGCGGGAGTGGAATGAGCAGTTCTTC	CASSPRREWNEQFF
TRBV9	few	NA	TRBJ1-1	TGTGCCAGCAGCGTAGGCGGGGTTGGCACTGAAGCTTTCTTT	CASSVGGVGTEAFF
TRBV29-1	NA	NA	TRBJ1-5	TGCAGCGTTTCCGCAGGGATTAATCAGCCCCAGCATTTT	CSVSAGINQPQHF
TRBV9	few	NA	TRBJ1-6	TGTGCCAGCAGCGTGGAACAGAATTCACCCCTCCACTTT	CASSVEQNSPLHF
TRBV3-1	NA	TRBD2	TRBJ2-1	TGTGCCAGCAGCCAAGATCAGGGACTAGCGCTATACACGGGGAATGAGCAGTTCTTC	CASSQDQGLALYTGNEQFF
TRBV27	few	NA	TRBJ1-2	TGTGCCAGCAGTTTCCAGGGAGGGGTCTATGGCTACACCTTC	CASSFQGGVYGYTF
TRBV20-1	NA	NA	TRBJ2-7	TGCAGTGCTACTACCTCCAACTCCTACAATGAGCAGTACTTC	CSATTSNSYNEQYF
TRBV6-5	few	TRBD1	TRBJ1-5	TGTGCCAGCGGAACCGGGACAGGGAATCAGCCCCAGCATTTT	CASGTGTGNQPQHF
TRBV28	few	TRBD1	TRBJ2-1	TGTGCCTGTACCCCAGGGGGTCTTTACAATGAGCAGTTCTTC	CACTPGGLYNEQFF
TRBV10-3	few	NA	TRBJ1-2	TGTGCCATCAGTGAGGCCGGGTTCGGCTACACCTTC	CAISEAGFGYTF
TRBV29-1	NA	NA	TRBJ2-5	TGCAGCGTTGGGAGGGGGCTGGACCAAGAGACCCAGTACTTC	CSVGRGLDQETQYF
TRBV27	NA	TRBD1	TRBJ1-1	TGTGCCACTAGCACCGGGACAGGGGGCCGTAAGGACACTGAAGCTTTCTTT	CATSTGTGGRKDTEAFF
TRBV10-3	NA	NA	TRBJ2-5	TGTGCCATCAGGCCTGAGCGGTCCCAAGAGACCCAGTACTTC	CAIRPERSQETQYF
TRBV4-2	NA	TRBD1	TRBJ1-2	TGTGCCAGCATCCAAGGTGCACCAGGGGGCCTGGGGAGCTATGGCTACACCTTC	CASIQGAPGGLGSYGYTF
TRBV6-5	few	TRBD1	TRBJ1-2	TGTGCCAGCAGTTACTCGGGACAGGGGAGGGGACCTTATGGCTACACCTTC	CASSYSGQGRGPYGYTF
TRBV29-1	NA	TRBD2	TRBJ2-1	TGCAGCGTTGGGCCTTCCCTTCTAGCGGGAGTGTACAATGAGCAGTTCTTC	CSVGPSLLAGVYNEQFF
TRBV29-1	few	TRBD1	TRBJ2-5	TGCAGCGTTGACTGGCAGGGGGCAGATGAGCAGTACTTC	CSVDWQGADEQYF
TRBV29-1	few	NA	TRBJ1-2	TGCAGCGTTTACCTCAGGGAGACCTATGGCTACACCTTC	CSVYLRETYGYTF
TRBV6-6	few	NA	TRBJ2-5	TGTGCCAGCAGTTACGAGGGTTGGGAGACCCAGTACTTC	CASSYEGWETQYF
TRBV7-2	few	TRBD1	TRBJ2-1	TGTGCCAGCAGTCCCCAGGGGGACTACAATGAGCAGTTCTTC	CASSPQGDYNEQFF